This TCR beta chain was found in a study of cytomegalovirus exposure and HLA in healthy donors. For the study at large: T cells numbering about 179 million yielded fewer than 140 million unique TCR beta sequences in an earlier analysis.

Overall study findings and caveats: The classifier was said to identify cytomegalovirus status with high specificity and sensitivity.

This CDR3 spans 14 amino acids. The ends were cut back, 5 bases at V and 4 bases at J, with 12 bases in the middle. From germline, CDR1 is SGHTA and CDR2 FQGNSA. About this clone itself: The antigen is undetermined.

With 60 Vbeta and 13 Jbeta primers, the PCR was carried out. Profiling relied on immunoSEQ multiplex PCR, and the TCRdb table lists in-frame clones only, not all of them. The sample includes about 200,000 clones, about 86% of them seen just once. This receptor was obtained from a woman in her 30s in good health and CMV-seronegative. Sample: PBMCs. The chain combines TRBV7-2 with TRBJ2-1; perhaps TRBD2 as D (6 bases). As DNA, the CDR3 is TGTGCCAGCAGCCCGTTGGGGGGTTACAATGAGCAGTTCTTC. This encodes CASSPLGGYNEQFF. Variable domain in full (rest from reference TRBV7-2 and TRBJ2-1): GAGVSQSPSNKVTEKGKDVELRCDPISGHTALYWYRQSLGQGLEFLIYFQGNSAPDKSGLPSDRFSAERTGGSVSTLTIQRTQQEDSAVYLCASSPLGGYNEQFFGPGTRLTVL.